The T cell receptor beta chain described here comes from a study of Graves' ophthalmopathy and Graves' hyperthyroidism. Researchers took RNA transcripts and amplified TCR beta CDR3 regions from them. After a first-round RT-PCR with HTBI primers, a second-round multiplex PCR was run. TCRdb recomputed calls from the multiplex PCR reads with MiXCR, one row per CDR3 protein. This sample has about 590,000 distinct CDR3 sequences, with roughly 40% found just once. This clonotype was seen at least ten times. This TCR was sampled from an adult man with Graves' hyperthyroidism. Sequencing used peripheral blood or thyroid tissue (not recorded which).

The CDR3, as DNA: TGTGCCAGCAGCGTTTCGGCGGAACCACCCCTCCACTTT. Its protein product is CASSVSAEPPLHF. V is TRBV9 and J is TRBJ1-6; D call uncertain. V lost 2 bases to trimming and J lost 11 bases, with 11 bases between them. Per the germline V gene, CDR1 is SGDLS and CDR2 is YYNGEE. The length of the CDR3 is 13 residues.